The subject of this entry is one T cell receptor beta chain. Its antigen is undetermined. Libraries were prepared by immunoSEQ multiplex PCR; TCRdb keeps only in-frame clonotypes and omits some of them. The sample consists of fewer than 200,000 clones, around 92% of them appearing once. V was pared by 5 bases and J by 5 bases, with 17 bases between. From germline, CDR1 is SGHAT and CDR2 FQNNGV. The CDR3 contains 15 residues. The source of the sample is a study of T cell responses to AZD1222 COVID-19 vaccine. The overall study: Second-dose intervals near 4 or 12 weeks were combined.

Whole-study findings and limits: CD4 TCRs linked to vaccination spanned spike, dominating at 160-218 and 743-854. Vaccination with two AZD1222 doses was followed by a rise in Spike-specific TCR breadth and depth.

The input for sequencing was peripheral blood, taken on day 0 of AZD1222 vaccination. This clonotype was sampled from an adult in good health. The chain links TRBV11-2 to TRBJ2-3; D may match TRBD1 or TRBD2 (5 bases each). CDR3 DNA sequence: TGTGCCAGCAGCCGGGACGTGTATTACGTAGATACGCAGTATTTT. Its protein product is CASSRDVYYVDTQYF.